A selection of T cell receptor beta chains follows, all from one sample in a study of type 1 and type 2 diabetes patients. TCRdb fed the multiplex PCR reads into MiXCR, producing one record per CDR3 protein. The sample consists of around 300,000 distinct CDR3 sequences, around 47% of them appearing once. Sequencing was done on a sample of peripheral blood mononuclear cells (PBMCs). All receptors come from a young man with type 2 diabetes. CDR3s include the opening cysteine and the closing phenylalanine or tryptophan. A D gene is named only where the DNA matches it firmly. Not all rows give a size; the values are once, few, many and, for expanded clones, a class.

d_call: .
j_call: TRBJ2-3
v_call: TRBV11-2
clone_size: .
cdr3_aa: CASSWMASLGASGRTDTQYF
cdr3_nt: TGTGCCAGCAGCTGGATGGCTAGCTTGGGGGCCTCGGGACGGACAGATACGCAGTATTTT

d_call: .
j_call: TRBJ2-1
v_call: TRBV27
clone_size: .
cdr3_aa: CASSLIPGWHEQFF
cdr3_nt: TGTGCCAGCAGTTTGATACCGGGTTGGCATGAGCAGTTCTTC

d_call: .
j_call: TRBJ1-6
v_call: TRBV5-8
clone_size: .
cdr3_aa: CASSLAGVALHF
cdr3_nt: TGTGCCAGCAGCTTGGCCGGGGTGGCCCTCCACTTT

d_call: TRBD1
j_call: TRBJ2-1
v_call: TRBV15
clone_size: few
cdr3_aa: CATSRPQGLGQGTHEQFF
cdr3_nt: TGTGCCACCAGCAGACCCCAAGGTTTGGGACAGGGGACCCATGAGCAGTTCTTC

d_call: TRBD1
j_call: TRBJ2-7
v_call: TRBV6-6
clone_size: .
cdr3_aa: CASRGDRGSSYEQYF
cdr3_nt: TGTGCCAGCAGAGGGGACAGGGGTTCTTCCTACGAGCAGTACTTC

d_call: TRBD2
j_call: TRBJ2-2
v_call: TRBV7-8
clone_size: .
cdr3_aa: CASSFRIAGHTSPGELFF
cdr3_nt: TGTGCCAGCAGCTTCAGGATAGCGGGACACACCAGCCCCGGGGAGCTGTTTTTT

d_call: .
j_call: TRBJ2-6
v_call: TRBV15
clone_size: many
cdr3_aa: CATSSDSSGANVLTF
cdr3_nt: TGTGCCACCAGCAGTGACAGCTCTGGGGCCAACGTCCTGACTTTC

d_call: .
j_call: TRBJ1-1
v_call: TRBV6-5
clone_size: few
cdr3_aa: CASSYDHNTEAFF
cdr3_nt: TGTGCCAGCAGTTATGACCACAACACTGAAGCTTTCTTT

d_call: .
j_call: TRBJ2-5
v_call: TRBV7-3
clone_size: few
cdr3_aa: CASSTTRGETQYF
cdr3_nt: TGTGCCAGCAGCACGACTAGGGGAGAGACCCAGTACTTC

d_call: .
j_call: TRBJ2-7
v_call: TRBV12-3/TRBV12-4
clone_size: .
cdr3_aa: CASGQSGGYEQYF
cdr3_nt: TGTGCCAGTGGCCAGTCCGGGGGCTACGAGCAGTACTTC

d_call: TRBD1
j_call: TRBJ1-6
v_call: TRBV5-8
clone_size: .
cdr3_aa: CASSLQGLKGSPLHF
cdr3_nt: TGTGCCAGCAGCTTACAGGGGCTGAAGGGTTCACCCCTCCACTTT

d_call: .
j_call: TRBJ1-6
v_call: TRBV2
clone_size: once
cdr3_aa: CASSDGGAYNSPLHF
cdr3_nt: TGTGCCAGCAGTGATGGGGGGGCCTATAATTCACCCCTCCACTTT

d_call: .
j_call: TRBJ1-5
v_call: TRBV4-1
clone_size: few
cdr3_aa: CASSQDFSNQPQHF
cdr3_nt: TGCGCCAGCAGCCAAGATTTTTCCAATCAGCCCCAGCATTTT

d_call: .
j_call: TRBJ2-6
v_call: TRBV20-1
clone_size: .
cdr3_aa: CSARAGANVLTF
cdr3_nt: TGCAGTGCTAGAGCTGGGGCCAACGTCCTGACTTTC

d_call: .
j_call: TRBJ1-1
v_call: TRBV29-1
clone_size: few
cdr3_aa: CSASLGLRTEAFF
cdr3_nt: TGCAGCGCCAGCCTGGGACTTCGGACTGAAGCTTTCTTT

d_call: TRBD2
j_call: TRBJ2-3
v_call: TRBV10-3
clone_size: .
cdr3_aa: CASSASAGSTDTQYF
cdr3_nt: TGTGCCAGCAGTGCCTCAGCGGGGAGCACAGATACGCAGTATTTT

d_call: .
j_call: TRBJ1-5
v_call: TRBV10-3
clone_size: .
cdr3_aa: CAISELGIGNQPQHF
cdr3_nt: TGTGCCATCAGTGAGTTGGGAATAGGCAATCAGCCCCAGCATTTT

d_call: TRBD1
j_call: TRBJ2-1
v_call: TRBV6-5
clone_size: .
cdr3_aa: CASSRPTGGMKGEQFF
cdr3_nt: TGTGCCAGCAGCCGTCCGACAGGGGGTATGAAGGGAGAGCAGTTCTTC

d_call: .
j_call: TRBJ2-1
v_call: TRBV2
clone_size: .
cdr3_aa: CASSQYMEQFF
cdr3_nt: TGTGCCAGCAGTCAATATATGGAGCAGTTCTTC

d_call: .
j_call: TRBJ1-2
v_call: TRBV7-7
clone_size: .
cdr3_aa: CASSNRGADYGYTF
cdr3_nt: TGTGCTAGCAGCAATCGGGGGGCGGACTATGGCTACACCTTC

d_call: TRBD2
j_call: TRBJ2-1
v_call: TRBV10-1
clone_size: .
cdr3_aa: CASSGLAGSSYNEQFF
cdr3_nt: TGCGCCAGCAGTGGGTTAGCGGGGAGCTCCTACAATGAGCAGTTCTTC

d_call: .
j_call: TRBJ2-3
v_call: TRBV7-3
clone_size: .
cdr3_aa: CASSLTGQDTDTQYF
cdr3_nt: TGTGCCAGCAGCTTAACAGGTCAAGACACAGATACGCAGTATTTT

d_call: .
j_call: TRBJ2-5
v_call: TRBV30
clone_size: .
cdr3_aa: CAWRRGWGTQYF
cdr3_nt: TGTGCCTGGAGGAGGGGATGGGGGACCCAGTACTTC

d_call: .
j_call: TRBJ2-5
v_call: TRBV28
clone_size: .
cdr3_aa: CASALSWGGETQYF
cdr3_nt: TGTGCCAGCGCCCTTTCTTGGGGAGGAGAGACCCAGTACTTC

d_call: TRBD2
j_call: TRBJ2-5
v_call: TRBV12-5
clone_size: .
cdr3_aa: CASRSTGTSGEETQYF
cdr3_nt: TGTGCCAGCAGGTCGACCGGGACTAGCGGGGAAGAGACCCAGTACTTC

d_call: .
j_call: TRBJ1-4
v_call: TRBV30
clone_size: few
cdr3_aa: CAWSAGGEKLFF
cdr3_nt: TGTGCCTGGAGTGCGGGGGGGGAAAAACTGTTTTTT

d_call: .
j_call: TRBJ1-2
v_call: TRBV14
clone_size: .
cdr3_aa: CASSQDDGERNYGYTF
cdr3_nt: TGTGCCAGCAGCCAAGACGACGGGGAGAGAAACTATGGCTACACCTTC

d_call: TRBD1
j_call: TRBJ2-5
v_call: TRBV10-3
clone_size: .
cdr3_aa: CAISAQGEETQYF
cdr3_nt: TGTGCCATCAGTGCTCAGGGGGAAGAGACCCAGTACTTC

d_call: TRBD2
j_call: TRBJ2-7
v_call: TRBV10-3
clone_size: .
cdr3_aa: CAITYPTVAGVYEQYF
cdr3_nt: TGTGCCATCACCTACCCGACGGTAGCGGGGGTCTACGAGCAGTACTTC

d_call: .
j_call: TRBJ2-2
v_call: TRBV5-1
clone_size: few
cdr3_aa: CASTARTMDTGELFF
cdr3_nt: TGCGCCAGCACAGCGCGGACTATGGACACCGGGGAGCTGTTTTTT

d_call: TRBD2
j_call: TRBJ2-7
v_call: TRBV6-5
clone_size: .
cdr3_aa: CASSYSGADYEQYF
cdr3_nt: TGTGCCAGCAGTTACAGCGGGGCGGACTACGAGCAGTACTTC

d_call: .
j_call: TRBJ2-5
v_call: TRBV6-6
clone_size: .
cdr3_aa: CASRDGTLETQYF
cdr3_nt: TGTGCCAGCAGAGACGGGACGCTCGAGACCCAGTACTTC

d_call: TRBD2
j_call: TRBJ2-3
v_call: TRBV6-1
clone_size: .
cdr3_aa: CASSEKAGGADTQYF
cdr3_nt: TGTGCCAGCAGTGAAAAAGCGGGAGGCGCAGATACGCAGTATTTT

d_call: TRBD1
j_call: TRBJ1-5
v_call: TRBV28
clone_size: .
cdr3_aa: CASSFGDRVSVFQPQHF
cdr3_nt: TGTGCCAGCAGTTTTGGGGACAGGGTGTCAGTGTTTCAGCCCCAGCATTTT

d_call: TRBD1
j_call: TRBJ1-2
v_call: TRBV10-3
clone_size: .
cdr3_aa: CAISENRGRGYTF
cdr3_nt: TGTGCCATCAGTGAAAACAGGGGACGTGGCTACACCTTC

d_call: .
j_call: TRBJ1-1
v_call: TRBV6-5
clone_size: few
cdr3_aa: CASRPPRVEDTEAFF
cdr3_nt: TGTGCCAGCAGACCTCCCAGGGTGGAGGACACTGAAGCTTTCTTT

d_call: TRBD1
j_call: TRBJ2-5
v_call: TRBV3-1
clone_size: .
cdr3_aa: CASSQGGTVEETQYF
cdr3_nt: TGTGCCAGCAGCCAAGGAGGGACAGTGGAAGAGACCCAGTACTTC

d_call: .
j_call: TRBJ2-1
v_call: TRBV20-1
clone_size: .
cdr3_aa: CSARGWGRGEQFF
cdr3_nt: TGCAGTGCTAGAGGCTGGGGACGCGGGGAGCAGTTCTTC

d_call: .
j_call: TRBJ1-1
v_call: TRBV28
clone_size: .
cdr3_aa: CASSPGHFTEAFF
cdr3_nt: TGTGCCAGCAGTCCGGGACATTTTACTGAAGCTTTCTTT

d_call: .
j_call: TRBJ2-1
v_call: TRBV19
clone_size: .
cdr3_aa: CASRGVGEQFF
cdr3_nt: TGTGCCAGTAGAGGGGTGGGTGAGCAGTTCTTC